This T cell receptor beta chain was identified in a study of cytomegalovirus exposure and HLA in healthy donors. This clone was observed a few times. V lost 7 bases to trimming and J lost 4 bases, with 11 bases between them. Germline V gene sequence: CDR1 ENHRY, CDR2 SYGVKD. There are 13 residues in the CDR3. PCR amplification relied on 60 Vbeta primers (plus 13 Jbeta primers). Clones were read by immunoSEQ multiplex PCR, and TCRdb kept only the in-frame ones, dropping some. This table has roughly 200,000 clones, 70% to 85% appearing once. This receptor was obtained from a woman in her fifties or sixties in good health and CMV-seropositive. Sequenced material: PBMCs. The genes are TRBV10-3 and TRBJ1-3; possible D gene TRBD1, 6 bases. In DNA, the CDR3 is TGTGCCATCAAATCAGGGGAGGGAAACACCATATATTTT. It is translated as CAIKSGEGNTIYF.